The 23 T cell receptor beta chains below come from one sample, sequenced in a study of T-cell reconstitution after alpha-beta-depleted transplantation in children. Preparation of the TCRbeta library involved a method that used unique molecular identifiers. TCRdb reanalysed the PCR reads using MiXCR and keeps one entry per CDR3 protein. The sample consists of roughly 220,000 distinct CDR3 sequences, about 8.7% of them appearing once. The input for sequencing was PBMCs, mostly from graft donor cells, taken 360 days after TCRalphabeta/CD19-depleted stem cell transplant. The receptors here all came from a male patient aged 2 to 10 who had a stem cell transplant for acute myeloid leukemia, so the T cells may come from the graft donor.

This clonotype showed up just a few times. The chain links TRBV12-3 or TRBV12-4 to TRBJ2-7; 9 positions match TRBD2. The CDR3 extends over 14 amino acids. J was trimmed by 3 bases and V by 6 bases; bases with no gene match: 6. The CDR3 DNA is TGTGCCAGCAGCCCTAGCGGGATACTCTACGAGCAGTACTTC. Translating gives CASSPSGILYEQYF.

This clonotype was seen ten or more times. V and J are TRBV12-3 or TRBV12-4 and TRBJ2-4; D might be TRBD1 or TRBD2, each matching 5 bases. The germline V and J ends were trimmed by 3 bases and 7 bases, with 7 bases remaining between them. This CDR3 spans 12 amino acids. The CDR3 coding sequence is TGTGCCAGCAGTTTCTGGGACAACATTCAGTACTTC. It encodes CASSFWDNIQYF.

This rearrangement joins TRBV7-2 to TRBJ2-7; 7 bases are shared with TRBD1. The V gene end was trimmed by 1 base and the J gene end by 5 bases; junction bases not matched to a gene: 8. Germline V gene data show CDR1 as SGHTA and CDR2 as FQGNSA. The CDR3 length is 15 residues. In DNA, the CDR3 is TGTGCCAGCAGCTTAGGAACGGGACAGTTTAACGAGCAGTACTTC. Translation: CASSLGTGQFNEQYF. The full variable domain, with the rest looked up from reference TRBV7-2 and TRBJ2-7, is GAGVSQSPSNKVTEKGKDVELRCDPISGHTALYWYRQSLGQGLEFLIYFQGNSAPDKSGLPSDRFSAERTGGSVSTLTIQRTQQEDSAVYLCASSLGTGQFNEQYFGPGTRLTVT.

This clonotype has ten or more counts. J is TRBJ2-1 and V is TRBV24-1; D uncertain. This CDR3 is 14 amino acids long. V lost 2 bases and J 5 bases, leaving 9 bases between the germline ends. CDR1 KGHDR and CDR2 SFDVKD come from the germline V gene. CDR3 in DNA: TGTGCCACCAGTGATTCTAGGCCTAACAATGAGCAGTTCTTC. It translates to CATSDSRPNNEQFF.

This clonotype was detected many times. The chain has TRBV2 and TRBJ2-2, with 14 bases aligning to TRBD2. The germline V gene encodes CDR1 SNHLY and CDR2 FYNNEI. J was trimmed by 0 bases and V by 10 bases; bases with no gene match: 7. The CDR3 covers 17 residues. CDR3 amino acids: CATSRTSGGPNTGELFF. CDR3 in DNA: TGTGCCACCTCCCGGACTAGCGGGGGGCCGAACACCGGGGAGCTGTTTTTT.

This clonotype was observed a few times. This chain joins TRBV6-5 and TRBJ2-1; no clear D gene. V was cut by 6 bases and J by 3 bases, with 3 bases left in between. The CDR3 loop spans 11 amino acids. Germline assignment: CDR1 MNHEY and CDR2 SVGAGI. The CDR3 sequence is CASRLYNEQFF. In DNA form, the CDR3 reads TGTGCCAGCAGGCTCTACAATGAGCAGTTCTTC.

This clonotype was seen at least ten times. This chain uses TRBV18 with TRBJ1-6; D is undetermined. This CDR3 is 13 amino acids long. The germline gives CDR1 KGHSH, CDR2 LQKENI. V was cut by 5 bases and J by 5 bases, with 7 bases left in between. The CDR3 nucleotides read TGTGCCAGCTCAGGCCAAAATAATTCACCCCTCCACTTT. It translates to CASSGQNNSPLHF. The full variable domain, rest sourced from reference TRBV18 and TRBJ1-6, is NAGVMQNPRHLVRRRGQEARLRCSPMKGHSHVYWYRQLPEEGLKFMVYLQKENIIDESGMPKERFSAEFPKEGPSILRIQQVVRGDSAAYFCASSGQNNSPLHFGNGTRLTVT.

This clonotype was observed a handful of times. The rearrangement joins TRBV12-3 or TRBV12-4 to TRBJ2-1, with D hard to call. This CDR3 region has 12 residues. Trimming left V 5 bases short and J 5 bases short, with 7 bases between. CDR3: CASSGTNNEQFF. In DNA, the CDR3 is TGTGCCAGCAGTGGCACCAACAATGAGCAGTTCTTC.

This clonotype was found a few times. V is TRBV24-1 and J is TRBJ2-1; either TRBD1 or TRBD2 may fit D (6 bases each). Germline CDR1 reads KGHDR; CDR2 reads SFDVKD. V was shortened by 6 bases and J by 8 bases, with 16 bases between the two germline ends. CDR3 size: 14 residues. The CDR3 DNA sequence: TGTGCCACCAGTCCGGGGGCATGGGTCGATGAGCAGTTCTTC. Amino acids: CATSPGAWVDEQFF.

The chain is built from TRBV7-8 and TRBJ2-1; TRBD1 aligns across 10 bases. CDR3 length: 19 amino acids. V trimming: 7 bases; J trimming: 5 bases; junction bases outside the gene matches: 20. The germline CDR1 and CDR2 sequences are SGHVS and FQNEAQ. The CDR3 nucleotides are TGTGCCAGCACCTCAACCCGGACAGGGGGAGAGACAGGCAACAATGAGCAGTTCTTC. As protein: CASTSTRTGGETGNNEQFF. The whole variable domain, filled in from reference TRBV7-8 and TRBJ2-1, reads GAGVSQSPRYKVAKRGQDVALRCDPISGHVSLFWYQQALGQGPEFLTYFQNEAQLDKSGLPSDRFFAERPEGSVSTLKIQRTQQEDSAVYLCASTSTRTGGETGNNEQFFGPGTRLTVL.

This clonotype has only a few counts. This chain uses TRBV20-1 with TRBJ2-2; possibly TRBD1 or TRBD2 for D (5 bases each). The CDR3 runs 12 residues. Trimming took 4 bases from V and 5 from J, leaving 8 bases between them. Germline assignment: CDR1 DFQATT and CDR2 SNEGSKA (reference sequence). The CDR3 reads CSATWGTGELFF. The CDR3 DNA follows: TGCAGTGCTACCTGGGGGACCGGGGAGCTGTTTTTT.

V gene TRBV20-1 combines with J gene TRBJ2-2; 7 bases match TRBD1. The J segment lost 5 bases and the V segment lost 5 bases, leaving 5 bases of the junction unmatched. From germline, CDR1 is DFQATT and CDR2 SNEGSKA (reference sequence). CDR3 size: 13 residues. The CDR3 protein is CSARDSVTGELFF. The CDR3 bases are TGCAGTGCTCGGGACAGCGTAACCGGGGAGCTGTTTTTT.

The gene calls are TRBV12-3 or TRBV12-4 and TRBJ2-7; 9 bases align to TRBD1. Trimming cost V 7 bases and J 6 bases; bases outside gene matches: 10. The CDR3 extends over 14 amino acids. As DNA, the CDR3 is TGTGCCAGCACCTGGACAGGGGTTTCCGGCGAGCAGTACTTC. This encodes CASTWTGVSGEQYF.

V and J are TRBV29-1 and TRBJ2-3; D is unresolved. The CDR3 spans 15 residues. V was cut by 3 bases and J by 2 bases, with 15 bases left in between. Germline-derived CDR1 and CDR2 are SQVTM and ANQGSEA. DNA for the CDR3: TGCAGCGTTGATCTTCTGAATCGAATCACAGATACGCAGTATTTT. The encoded protein is CSVDLLNRITDTQYF.

This clonotype was seen many times. V and J are TRBV11-3 and TRBJ1-4; perhaps TRBD1 as D (5 bases). Germline V gene data show CDR1 as SGHNT and CDR2 as YENEEA. V lost 0 bases, J lost 4 bases, and 15 bases lay in between. The CDR3 has 17 residues. The CDR3 sequence: CASSLDSYRFDNEKLFF. The CDR3 DNA sequence: TGTGCCAGCAGCTTAGATTCCTACAGGTTTGATAATGAAAAACTGTTTTTT.

At least ten counts were recorded for this clonotype. V and J are TRBV7-2 and TRBJ1-1; a possible D gene is TRBD1 (5 bases). Trimming took off 5 bases at V and 1 base at J, with 14 bases between the two ends. CDR1 is SGHTA, CDR2 FQGNSA, per germline. This CDR3 is built from 15 residues. CDR3 nucleotides: TGTGCCAGCAGCGTTATGCTGACAGAGAACACTGAAGCTTTCTTT. This translates into CASSVMLTENTEAFF. Combining the CDR3 with reference TRBV7-2 and TRBJ1-1 gives the whole variable domain GAGVSQSPSNKVTEKGKDVELRCDPISGHTALYWYRQSLGQGLEFLIYFQGNSAPDKSGLPSDRFSAERTGGSVSTLTIQRTQQEDSAVYLCASSVMLTENTEAFFGQGTRLTVV.

This clonotype has a count of ten or more. The chain employs TRBV6-1 and TRBJ2-1, with D uncertain. This CDR3 spans 15 amino acids. The germline V gene has CDR1 MNHNS and CDR2 SASEGT. The germline V and J ends were trimmed by 9 bases and 4 bases, with 19 bases remaining between them. DNA for the CDR3: TGTGCCAGTCAGTCAACGCCTTTCTTTTACAATGAGCAGTTCTTC. Encoded protein: CASQSTPFFYNEQFF.

The chain combines TRBV6-5 with TRBJ1-1, with D uncertain. The CDR3 covers 14 residues. Germline V gene lookup returns CDR1 MNHEY and CDR2 SVGAGI. V lost 2 bases and J 7 bases, leaving 14 bases between the germline ends. The CDR3 reads CASSYLDTGHEAFF. CDR3 in DNA: TGTGCCAGCAGTTACCTCGACACCGGCCATGAAGCTTTCTTT.

This clonotype was seen only a few times. This sequence joins TRBV20-1 and TRBJ2-7; no clear D gene. This CDR3 is 11 amino acids long. V was cut by 1 base and J by 7 bases, with 8 bases left in between. Germline V gene lookup returns CDR1 DFQATT and CDR2 SNEGSKA (reference sequence). CDR3 bases: TGCAGTGCTAGAGGGCTAGTAGAGCAGTACTTC. Translation: CSARGLVEQYF.

This chain links TRBV6-5 with TRBJ2-6; D remains ambiguous. Germline V gives CDR1 MNHEY, CDR2 SVGAGI. V lost 2 bases and J lost 2, with 13 bases in between. This CDR3 has 17 amino acids. Here the CDR3 DNA reads TGTGCCAGCAGTTACGGTGGCTTGGCCCCTGGGGCCAACGTCCTGACTTTC. This encodes CASSYGGLAPGANVLTF.

This clonotype was detected a few times. This sequence joins TRBV29-1 and TRBJ2-7; a weak D match, TRBD1 (6 bases). In germline, CDR1 is SQVTM, CDR2 ANQGSEA. The V and J ends lost 6 bases and 3 bases respectively, with 18 bases between them. The CDR3 sequence is 14 residues long. Here the CDR3 DNA reads TGCAGCGTGCTGCGACCCGGGACAAACTACGAGCAGTACTTC. It codes for CSVLRPGTNYEQYF.

This clonotype was recorded many times. J is TRBJ2-4 and V is TRBV29-1; 8 bases are shared with TRBD1. Looked up from germline, CDR1 is SQVTM and CDR2 is ANQGSEA. The trim removed 2 bases at V and 8 bases at J, leaving 8 bases unmatched. The CDR3 is 14 amino acids. CDR3 in DNA: TGCAGCGTTGAAACGAACAGGGGGTTGGACATTCAGTACTTC. Translation gives CSVETNRGLDIQYF.

This clonotype was recorded many times. Here the CDR3 DNA reads TGCGCCAGCAGCCCTCGACTAGCAGCTTCCAATGAGCAGTTCTTC. Encoded protein: CASSPRLAASNEQFF. The rearrangement joins TRBV4-3 to TRBJ2-1; 7 bases match TRBD2. The CDR3 spans 15 residues. J was trimmed by 6 bases and V by 4 bases; bases with no gene match: 9. Germline CDR1 reads LGHNA; CDR2 reads YSLEER.